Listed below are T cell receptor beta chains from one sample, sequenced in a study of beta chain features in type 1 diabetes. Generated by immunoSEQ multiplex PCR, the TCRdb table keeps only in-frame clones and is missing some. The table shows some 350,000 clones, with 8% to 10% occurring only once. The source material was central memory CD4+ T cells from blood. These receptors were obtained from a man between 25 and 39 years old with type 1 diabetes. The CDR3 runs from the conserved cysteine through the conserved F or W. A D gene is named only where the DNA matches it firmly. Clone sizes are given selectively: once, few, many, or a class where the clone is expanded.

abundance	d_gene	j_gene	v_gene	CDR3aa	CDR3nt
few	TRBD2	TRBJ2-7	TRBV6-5	CAITKAGGRAYEQYF	TGTGCCATCACCAAAGCGGGAGGAAGAGCGTACGAGCAGTACTTC
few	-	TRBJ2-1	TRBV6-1	CASNPFEDRHNEQFF	TGTGCCAGCAACCCTTTCGAGGACAGACACAATGAGCAGTTCTTC
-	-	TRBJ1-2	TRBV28	CASSLEREGYTF	TGTGCCAGCAGTTTAGAAAGGGAGGGCTACACCTTC
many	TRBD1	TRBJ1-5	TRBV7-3	CASSSPTERQGGQPQHF	TGTGCCAGCAGCTCTCCAACCGAGCGACAGGGGGGCCAGCCCCAGCATTTT
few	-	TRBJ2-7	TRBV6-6	CASSRRDPVVEQYF	TGTGCCAGCAGTCGCCGGGACCCAGTAGTCGAGCAGTACTTC
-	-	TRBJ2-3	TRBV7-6	CASSLAAGVDTDTQYF	TGTGCCAGCAGCTTAGCGGCAGGAGTCGACACAGATACGCAGTATTTT
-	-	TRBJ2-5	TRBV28	CASSSPPQRRDQETQYF	TGTGCCAGCAGTTCCCCCCCGCAGCGGAGGGACCAAGAGACCCAGTACTTC
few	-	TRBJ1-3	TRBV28	CASSLAGNTIYF	TGTGCCAGCAGTTTAGCTGGAAACACCATATATTTT
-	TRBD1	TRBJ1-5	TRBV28	CASRRGTGDTNQPQHF	TGTGCCAGCCGTCGCGGGACAGGTGATACCAATCAGCCCCAGCATTTT
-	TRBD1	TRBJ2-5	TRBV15	CATSRDREGQGDETQYF	TGTGCCACCAGCAGAGATAGGGAGGGACAGGGTGACGAGACCCAGTACTTC
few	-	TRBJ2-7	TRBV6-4	CASNLVGTLRYEQYF	TGTGCCAGCAATCTCGTTGGGACACTTAGATACGAGCAGTACTTC
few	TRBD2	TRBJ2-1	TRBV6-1	CASRYQSGKEFF	TGTGCCAGCAGATACCAGAGCGGGAAGGAGTTCTTC
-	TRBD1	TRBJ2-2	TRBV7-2	CASSSDRDTGELFF	TGTGCCAGCAGCTCAGACAGGGACACCGGGGAGCTGTTTTTT
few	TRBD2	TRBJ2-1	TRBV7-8	CASSHRTSGAYNEQFF	TGTGCCAGCAGCCACCGGACTAGCGGGGCCTACAATGAGCAGTTCTTC
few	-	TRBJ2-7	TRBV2	CASLRDPTYEQYF	TGTGCCAGCCTGCGGGACCCTACCTACGAGCAGTACTTC